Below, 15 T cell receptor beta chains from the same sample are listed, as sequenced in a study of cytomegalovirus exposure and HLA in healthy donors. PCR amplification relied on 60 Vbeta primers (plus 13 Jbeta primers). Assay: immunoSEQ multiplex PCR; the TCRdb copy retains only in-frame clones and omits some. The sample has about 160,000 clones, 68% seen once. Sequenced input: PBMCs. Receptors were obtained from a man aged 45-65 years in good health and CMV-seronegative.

CDR3 DNA: TGCGCCAGCAGTGAGACTCCCAGGGAAGGGGATTCACCCCTCCACTTT. Translating gives CASSETPREGDSPLHF. This chain links TRBV10-1 with TRBJ1-6; possibly TRBD1 for D (5 bases). The V end was cut by 2 bases, the J end by 8 bases, with 16 bases between. The CDR3 runs to 16 residues. Per germline, CDR1 WNHNN and CDR2 SYGVQD (reference sequence).

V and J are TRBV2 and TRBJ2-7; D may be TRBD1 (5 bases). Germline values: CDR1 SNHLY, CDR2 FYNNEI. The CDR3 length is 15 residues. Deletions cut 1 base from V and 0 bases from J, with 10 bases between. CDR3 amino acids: CASSEGRVSSYEQYF. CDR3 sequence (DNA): TGTGCCAGCAGTGAAGGCAGGGTAAGCTCCTACGAGCAGTACTTC.

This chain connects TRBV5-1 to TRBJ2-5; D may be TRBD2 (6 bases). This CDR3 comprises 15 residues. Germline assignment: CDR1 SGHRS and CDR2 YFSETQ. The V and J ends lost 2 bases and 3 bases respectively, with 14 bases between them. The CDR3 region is CASSFTGTPKETQYF. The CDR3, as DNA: TGCGCCAGCAGCTTTACCGGGACTCCCAAAGAGACCCAGTACTTC.

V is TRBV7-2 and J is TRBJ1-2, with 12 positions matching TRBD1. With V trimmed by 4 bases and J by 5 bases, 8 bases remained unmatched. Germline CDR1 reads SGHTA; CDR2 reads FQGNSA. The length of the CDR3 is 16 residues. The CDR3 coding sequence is TGTGCCAGCAGCTCCCCTCCGGGACAGGGGGCTTATGGCTACACCTTC. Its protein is CASSSPPGQGAYGYTF.

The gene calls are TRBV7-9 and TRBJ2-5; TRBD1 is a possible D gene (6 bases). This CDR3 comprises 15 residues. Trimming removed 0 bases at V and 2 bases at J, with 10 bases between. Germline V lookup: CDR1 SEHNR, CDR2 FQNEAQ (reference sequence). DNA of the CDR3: TGTGCCAGCAGCTTAGCCTGGGACATACAAGAGACCCAGTACTTC. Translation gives CASSLAWDIQETQYF.

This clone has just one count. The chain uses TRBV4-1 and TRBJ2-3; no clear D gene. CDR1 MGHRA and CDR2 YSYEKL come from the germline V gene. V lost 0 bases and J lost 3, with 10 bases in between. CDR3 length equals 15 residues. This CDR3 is CASSQEQWKTDTQYF. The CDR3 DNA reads TGCGCCAGCAGCCAAGAACAGTGGAAGACAGATACGCAGTATTTT.

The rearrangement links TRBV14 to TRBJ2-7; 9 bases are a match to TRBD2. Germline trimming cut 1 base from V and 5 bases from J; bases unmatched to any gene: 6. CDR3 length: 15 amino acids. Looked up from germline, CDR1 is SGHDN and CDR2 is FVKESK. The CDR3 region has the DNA TGTGCCAGCAGCCAAGCGGGCGGGGGGGCCCACGAGCAGTACTTC. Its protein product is CASSQAGGGAHEQYF. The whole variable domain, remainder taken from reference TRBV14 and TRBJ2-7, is EAGVTQFPSHSVIEKGQTVTLRCDPISGHDNLYWYRRVMGKEIKFLLHFVKESKQDESGMPNNRFLAERTGGTYSTLKVQPAELEDSGVYFCASSQAGGGAHEQYFGPGTRLTVT.

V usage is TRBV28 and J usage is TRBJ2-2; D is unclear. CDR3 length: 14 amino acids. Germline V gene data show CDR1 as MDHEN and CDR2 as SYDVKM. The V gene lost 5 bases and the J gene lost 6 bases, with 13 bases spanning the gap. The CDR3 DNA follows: TGTGCCAGCAGTCTGCGACATTACTCCGGGGAGCTGTTTTTT. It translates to CASSLRHYSGELFF.

CDR3 sequence: CASSKNLLGARETQYF. In DNA, the CDR3 is TGTGCCAGTAGTAAGAACCTCTTAGGGGCTCGGGAGACCCAGTACTTC. The genes are TRBV19 and TRBJ2-5; TRBD1 is a possible D gene (5 bases). From germline, CDR1 is LNHDA and CDR2 SQIVND (reference sequence). Trimming removed 4 bases from V and 5 bases from J, with 20 bases in between. This CDR3 has 16 amino acids. Full variable domain (outside the CDR3, taken from reference TRBV19 and TRBJ2-5): DGGITQSPKYLFRKEGQNVTLSCEQNLNHDAMYWYRQDPGQGLRLIYYSQIVNDFQKGDIAEGYSVSREKKESFPLTVTSAQKNPTAFYLCASSKNLLGARETQYFGPGTRLLVL.

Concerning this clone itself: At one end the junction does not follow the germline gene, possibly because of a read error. CDR3 sequence: CAGSLVGLAGTRVTQYF. The CDR3 DNA is TGTGCCGGCAGCTTAGTAGGACTAGCGGGTACAAGAGTGACCCAGTACTTC. The rearrangement links TRBV7-8 to TRBJ2-5; 11 bases are shared with TRBD2. CDR1 and CDR2 (germline): SGHVS, FQNEAQ. This CDR3 is built from 17 residues.

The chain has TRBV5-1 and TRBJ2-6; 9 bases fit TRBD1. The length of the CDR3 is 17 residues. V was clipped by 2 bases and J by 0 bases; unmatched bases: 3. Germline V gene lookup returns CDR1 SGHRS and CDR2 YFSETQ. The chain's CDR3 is CASSLTGGGSGANVLTF. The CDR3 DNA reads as TGCGCCAGCAGCTTAACAGGGGGCGGCTCTGGGGCCAACGTCCTGACTTTC.

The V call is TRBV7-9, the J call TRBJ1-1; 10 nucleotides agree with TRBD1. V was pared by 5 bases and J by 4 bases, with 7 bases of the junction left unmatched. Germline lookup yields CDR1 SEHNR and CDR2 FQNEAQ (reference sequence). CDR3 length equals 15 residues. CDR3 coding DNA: TGTGCCAGCAGCAACCGACAGGGGGCGCGCACTGAAGCTTTCTTT. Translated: CASSNRQGARTEAFF.

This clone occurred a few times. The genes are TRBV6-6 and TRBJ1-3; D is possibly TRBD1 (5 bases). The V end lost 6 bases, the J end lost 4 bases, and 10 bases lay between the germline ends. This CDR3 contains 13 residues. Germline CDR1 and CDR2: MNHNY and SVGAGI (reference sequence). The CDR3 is CASRHNRGNTIYF. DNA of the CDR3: TGTGCCAGCAGGCACAACAGGGGAAACACCATATATTTT.

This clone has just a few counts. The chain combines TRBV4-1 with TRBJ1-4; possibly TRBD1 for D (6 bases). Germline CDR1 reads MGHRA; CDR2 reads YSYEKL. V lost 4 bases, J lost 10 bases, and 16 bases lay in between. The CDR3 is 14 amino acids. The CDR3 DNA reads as TGCGCCAGCAGCCGAGGGGGGGCCTTGGTAAAACTGTTTTTT. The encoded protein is CASSRGGALVKLFF.

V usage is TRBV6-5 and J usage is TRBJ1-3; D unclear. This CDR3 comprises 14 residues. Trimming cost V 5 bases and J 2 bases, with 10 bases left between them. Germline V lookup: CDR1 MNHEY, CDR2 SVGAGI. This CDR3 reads CASSLTIPGNTIYF. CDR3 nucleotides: TGTGCCAGCAGTCTAACGATTCCTGGAAACACCATATATTTT.